Detailed here is one T cell receptor beta chain. Its cognate antigen is unknown. This sample was taken from a study of cytomegalovirus exposure and HLA in healthy donors. The overall study: A later analysis reported the 95 to 150 validation repertoires used the same platform as the approximately 660 first-cohort repertoires. Study-level results: First-cohort TCR clusters tended to co-occur in the roughly 130 validation repertoires, a later analysis found. Some 150 TCR beta chains were listed as cytomegalovirus-associated.

The CDR3 totals 19 residues. Trimming cost V 4 bases and J 3 bases; bases outside gene matches: 16. Germline V gene lookup returns CDR1 PRHDT and CDR2 FYEKMQ (reference sequence). Profiling relied on immunoSEQ multiplex PCR, and the TCRdb table lists in-frame clones only, not all of them. The sample carries approximately 220,000 clones, 75% to 95% recorded once. The chain carries TRBV13 and TRBJ1-1; TRBD1 agrees at 11 bases. The sequenced sample was PBMCs. The sequence was collected from a woman younger than 30 in good health and CMV-seronegative. CDR3: CASSSFPPGQGGRYTEAFF. The CDR3 DNA follows: TGTGCCAGCAGCTCCTTCCCCCCGGGACAGGGGGGCCGATACACTGAAGCTTTCTTT.